These 29 T cell receptor beta chains share one sample of origin, sequenced in a study of blood T cell repertoires in COVID-19. Sequencing was performed with immunoSEQ multiplex PCR; in TCRdb, only in-frame clones are kept and a portion is missing. The data contain 45,000 to 60,000 clones, 75% to 90% of them singletons. The sample consisted of peripheral blood. The source of these receptors is a human donor in a cohort sampled during active COVID-19.

V gene TRBV30 combines with J gene TRBJ2-7; 9 bases match TRBD1. The ends lost 0 bases at V and 0 bases at J; junction bases unmatched: 0. Germline CDR1 is GTSNPN and CDR2 is SVGIG (reference sequence). The CDR3 totals 14 residues. CDR3 nucleotides: TGTGCCTGGAGTGTACAGGGGGCCTCCTACGAGCAGTACTTC. Its translation is CAWSVQGASYEQYF.

This clone was counted once. This CDR3 is also generated by other DNA sequences in the sample. The gene calls are TRBV5-1 and TRBJ2-7; possible D gene TRBD1, 6 bases. The germline V and J ends were trimmed by 2 bases and 0 bases, with 9 bases remaining between them. Germline loops: CDR1 SGHRS, CDR2 YFSETQ. This CDR3 is built from 14 residues. CDR3 amino acids: CASSLQGPSYEQYF. The CDR3 bases are TGCGCCAGCAGCTTACAGGGCCCCTCCTACGAGCAGTACTTC.

The chain carries TRBV5-5 and TRBJ1-6; tentative D call: TRBD1 (5 bases). From germline, CDR1 is SGHKS and CDR2 YYEKEE (reference sequence). Trimming stripped 0 bases from V and 6 bases from J, with 13 bases between. The CDR3 has 16 residues. The DNA for the CDR3 is TGTGCCAGCAGCTTGGGAGTCGGACACCTTAATTCACCCCTCCACTTT. Its protein product is CASSLGVGHLNSPLHF.

This clone was detected once. The gene calls are TRBV7-2 and TRBJ1-1; tentatively, D is TRBD1 (5 bases). V lost 4 bases to trimming and J lost 4 bases, with 19 bases between them. The CDR3 sequence is 16 residues long. Germline CDR1 is SGHTA and CDR2 is FQGNSA. The CDR3 is CASSSFRGGSITEAFF. The CDR3 bases are TGTGCCAGCAGCTCCTTCCGGGGGGGGAGCATCACTGAAGCTTTCTTT. Based on the CDR3 plus reference TRBV7-2 and TRBJ1-1, the full variable domain is GAGVSQSPSNKVTEKGKDVELRCDPISGHTALYWYRQSLGQGLEFLIYFQGNSAPDKSGLPSDRFSAERTGGSVSTLTIQRTQQEDSAVYLCASSSFRGGSITEAFFGQGTRLTVV.

V usage is TRBV5-1 and J usage is TRBJ1-5; tentative D call: TRBD1 (5 bases). Trimming took 4 bases from V and 4 from J, leaving 12 bases between them. The CDR3 is 14 amino acids. Germline CDR1 SGHRS, CDR2 YFSETQ. In DNA form, the CDR3 reads TGCGCCAGCAGCCGGGGGGACGAGAATCAGCCCCAGCATTTT. It codes for CASSRGDENQPQHF.

The chain is built from TRBV30 and TRBJ2-5; D gene ambiguous. Per the germline V gene, CDR1 is GTSNPN and CDR2 is SVGIG (reference sequence). The CDR3 loop spans 14 amino acids. V gave up 0 bases and J gave up 5 bases, with 13 bases separating them. As DNA, the CDR3 is TGTGCCTGGAGTGTACGGGTCGGATGGGAGACCCAGTACTTC. This codes for CAWSVRVGWETQYF.

The table lists this clone with a few counts. This rearrangement joins TRBV3-1 (or the pseudogene TRBV3-2) to TRBJ1-3; TRBD1 is a possible D gene (5 bases). V lost 5 bases and J 3 bases, leaving 14 bases between the germline ends. The V gene's germline CDR1 is LGHDT and CDR2 YNNKEL (reference sequence). The CDR3 runs to 15 residues. CDR3 coding DNA: TGTGCCAGCAGCGACAGTGATGAACTTGGAAACACCATATATTTT. Translated: CASSDSDELGNTIYF.

V and J are TRBV27 and TRBJ1-2; 9 bases are shared with TRBD1. J lost 5 bases, V lost 4 bases, and 2 bases had no gene match. The germline V gene has CDR1 MNHEY and CDR2 SMNVEV (reference sequence). The CDR3 sequence is 13 residues long. In DNA form, the CDR3 reads TGTGCCAGCAGTTGGACAGGGGCTTATGGCTACACCTTC. It encodes CASSWTGAYGYTF.

This clone was observed a single time. The chain links TRBV6-5 to TRBJ2-7; 12 bases agree with TRBD1. The ends lost 5 bases at V and 2 bases at J; junction bases unmatched: 4. The CDR3 extends over 15 amino acids. Per the germline V gene, CDR1 is MNHEY and CDR2 is SVGAGI. This chain's CDR3 is CASSLGQGAAYEQYF. The CDR3 bases are TGTGCCAGCAGTCTGGGACAGGGGGCAGCCTACGAGCAGTACTTC.

The chain joins TRBV7-2 to TRBJ2-1; 10 nucleotides match TRBD1. The length of the CDR3 is 16 residues. J was trimmed by 6 bases and V by 4 bases; bases with no gene match: 9. Germline CDR1 is SGHTA and CDR2 is FQGNSA. CDR3 nucleotides: TGTGCCAGCAGCTCCCGACAGGGGGCAACTACCAATGAGCAGTTCTTC. Protein product: CASSSRQGATTNEQFF.

This rearrangement joins TRBV20-1 to TRBJ2-3; D is unclear. Per germline, CDR1 DFQATT and CDR2 SNEGSKA (reference sequence). There are 10 residues in the CDR3. The V end was cut by 1 base, the J end by 7 bases, with 3 bases between. The CDR3 DNA reads as TGCAGTGCTAGAGCAAATACGCAGTATTTT. This gives the protein CSARANTQYF.

The V call is TRBV7-2, the J call TRBJ2-7; D is unresolved. The length of the CDR3 is 14 residues. Germline V gives CDR1 SGHTA, CDR2 FQGNSA. V was shortened by 1 base and J by 2 bases, with 9 bases between the two germline ends. CDR3 in DNA: TGTGCCAGCAGCTTAGGGCACGGAGCCTACGAGCAGTACTTC. Its translation: CASSLGHGAYEQYF.

V gene TRBV6-5 combines with J gene TRBJ2-3; 8 nucleotides align to TRBD2. CDR3 length equals 15 residues. The germline V gene has CDR1 MNHEY and CDR2 SVGAGI. V lost 4 bases to trimming and J lost 0 bases; unmatched junction nucleotides: 3. Here the CDR3 DNA reads TGTGCCAGCAGTTCTAGCGGGCGAAGCACAGATACGCAGTATTTT. Residues: CASSSSGRSTDTQYF.

This chain links TRBV2 with TRBJ2-2, with TRBD2 identical over 12 bases. The CDR3 is 16 residues long. Germline CDR1 SNHLY, CDR2 FYNNEI. The V segment lost 6 bases and the J segment 4 bases; nucleotides outside the gene matches: 6. In DNA form, the CDR3 reads TGTGCCAGCAGGGAAACTAGCGGGAGGCTCACCGGGGAGCTGTTTTTT. Protein product: CASRETSGRLTGELFF.

This sequence joins TRBV5-4 and TRBJ1-1; 11 bases line up with TRBD1. The V and J ends lost 8 bases and 1 base, in that order; junction bases with no gene match: 1. This CDR3 region has 13 residues. In germline, CDR1 is SGHNT, CDR2 YYREEE (reference sequence). CDR3: CARGQGGNTEAFF. In DNA, the CDR3 is TGTGCCAGGGGACAGGGGGGGAACACTGAAGCTTTCTTT.

This sequence joins TRBV10-2 and TRBJ2-7; possibly TRBD2 for D (6 bases). The germline V gene encodes CDR1 WSHSY and CDR2 SAAADI. Trimming removed 4 bases from V and 1 base from J, with 14 bases in between. CDR3 length equals 15 residues. The CDR3 region has the DNA TGCGCCAGCAGTGCCGGACTCCGGGGGTCCTACGAGCAGTACTTC. Protein sequence: CASSAGLRGSYEQYF.

This chain joins TRBV5-1 and TRBJ1-5; TRBD1 might be the D (5 bases). This CDR3 is built from 15 residues. V lost 0 bases and J 2 bases, leaving 9 bases between the germline ends. In germline, CDR1 is SGHRS, CDR2 YFSETQ. CDR3 bases: TGCGCCAGCAGCTTGGAGGGGTCTGGCAATCAGCCCCAGCATTTT. This sequence encodes CASSLEGSGNQPQHF.

The chain employs TRBV3-1 (or the pseudogene TRBV3-2) and TRBJ2-5, with D possibly matching TRBD2 (5 bases). Germline assignment: CDR1 LGHDT and CDR2 YNNKEL (reference sequence). The CDR3 is 13 amino acids. V was shortened by 8 bases and J by 1 base, with 11 bases between the two germline ends. CDR3 DNA: TGTGCCAGCTTGACCCGGGGCCAAGAGACCCAGTACTTC. Translating gives CASLTRGQETQYF.

A single count supports this clone. The chain links TRBV19 to TRBJ2-1; 8 bases match TRBD2. From germline, CDR1 is LNHDA and CDR2 SQIVND (reference sequence). This CDR3 has 15 amino acids. V lost 4 bases to trimming and J lost 8 bases; unmatched junction nucleotides: 10. The chain's CDR3 is CASSKATGGSDEQFF. CDR3 DNA sequence: TGTGCCAGTAGTAAGGCCACGGGGGGGTCCGATGAGCAGTTCTTC.

The J gene is TRBJ1-4, the V gene TRBV7-6, with TRBD1 matching 7 bases. CDR3 length equals 14 residues. The germline V gene encodes CDR1 SGHVS and CDR2 FNYEAQ. The trim removed 6 bases at V and 5 bases at J, leaving 6 bases unmatched. The CDR3 protein is CASRRDSRNEKLFF. The CDR3 DNA is TGTGCCAGCAGACGGGACAGCAGAAATGAAAAACTGTTTTTT.

The rearrangement uses TRBV6-6 and TRBJ2-7; TRBD2 is a possible D gene (5 bases). The CDR3 length is 12 residues. V was pared by 5 bases and J by 0 bases, with 5 bases between. Germline CDR1 reads MNHNY; CDR2 reads SVGAGI (reference sequence). Written as DNA, the CDR3 is TGTGCCAGCAGTGAGGGCTCCTACGAGCAGTACTTC. This gives the protein CASSEGSYEQYF.

V is TRBV3-1 (or the pseudogene TRBV3-2) and J is TRBJ1-2, with D unresolved. CDR3 size: 12 residues. V was shortened by 2 bases and J by 7 bases, with 8 bases between the two germline ends. Looked up from germline, CDR1 is LGHDT and CDR2 is YNNKEL (reference sequence). This chain's CDR3 is CASSQRSLGYTF. The CDR3 DNA reads TGTGCCAGCAGCCAAAGGAGTCTTGGCTACACCTTC.

This chain joins TRBV3-1 (or the pseudogene TRBV3-2) and TRBJ2-4, with a tentative D call TRBD2 (6 bases). V shed 2 bases and J shed 4 bases, with 12 bases lying between them. Germline loops: CDR1 LGHDT, CDR2 YNNKEL (reference sequence). The CDR3 has 15 amino acids. The CDR3: CASSQRWEDKNIQYF. Written as DNA, the CDR3 is TGTGCCAGCAGCCAAAGGTGGGAGGATAAAAACATTCAGTACTTC.

This clone was picked up a small number of times. V usage is TRBV2 and J usage is TRBJ2-2; D possibly corresponds to TRBD1 (5 bases). The V gene lost 4 bases and the J gene lost 1 base, with 10 bases spanning the gap. This CDR3 is 15 amino acids long. CDR1 is SNHLY, CDR2 FYNNEI, per germline. The CDR3 loop is CASSGEQVNTGELFF. The CDR3 region has the DNA TGTGCCAGCAGTGGGGAACAGGTGAACACCGGGGAGCTGTTTTTT.

This chain joins TRBV2 and TRBJ1-1; no reliable D call. This CDR3 comprises 13 residues. V gave up 4 bases and J gave up 8 bases, with 14 bases separating them. Germline V gene sequence: CDR1 SNHLY, CDR2 FYNNEI. CDR3 amino acids: CASSGPNQQEAFF. The DNA of the CDR3 is TGTGCCAGCAGTGGACCGAACCAACAGGAAGCTTTCTTT.

This sequence joins TRBV11-3 and TRBJ1-1; 7 nucleotides align to TRBD1. Unmatched junction bases numbered 9, after V lost 4 bases and J lost 1 base. CDR3 length: 16 amino acids. Looked up from germline, CDR1 is SGHNT and CDR2 is YENEEA. As DNA, the CDR3 is TGTGCCAGCAGCTCGGGGGGGGGACAGAGGAACACTGAAGCTTTCTTT. It encodes CASSSGGGQRNTEAFF.

This clone appeared once. The CDR3 region is CASSRAGTDYGYTF. The CDR3 region has the DNA TGTGCCAGCAGCCGAGCCGGGACAGACTATGGCTACACCTTC. V usage is TRBV14 and J usage is TRBJ1-2, with 7 positions matching TRBD1. The CDR3 length is 14 residues. The ends lost 4 bases at V and 3 bases at J; junction bases unmatched: 5. The germline gives CDR1 SGHDN, CDR2 FVKESK.

The rearrangement uses TRBV7-8 and TRBJ1-1, with D possibly TRBD1 on 5 matching bases. The CDR3 is 12 residues long. The germline V gene encodes CDR1 SGHVS and CDR2 FQNEAQ. Trimming stripped 5 bases from V and 7 bases from J, with 11 bases between. The CDR3 protein is CASSPRGVEAFF. DNA for the CDR3: TGTGCCAGCAGCCCACGGGGGGTTGAAGCTTTCTTT.

The CDR3 spells CASSSDRGTDTQYF. For the CDR3, the DNA is TGTGCCAGCTCATCGGACAGGGGAACAGATACGCAGTATTTT. The V call is TRBV18, the J call TRBJ2-3, with 9 bases matching TRBD1. Germline assignment: CDR1 KGHSH and CDR2 LQKENI. V trimming: 5 bases; J trimming: 3 bases; junction bases outside the gene matches: 3. There are 14 residues in the CDR3.